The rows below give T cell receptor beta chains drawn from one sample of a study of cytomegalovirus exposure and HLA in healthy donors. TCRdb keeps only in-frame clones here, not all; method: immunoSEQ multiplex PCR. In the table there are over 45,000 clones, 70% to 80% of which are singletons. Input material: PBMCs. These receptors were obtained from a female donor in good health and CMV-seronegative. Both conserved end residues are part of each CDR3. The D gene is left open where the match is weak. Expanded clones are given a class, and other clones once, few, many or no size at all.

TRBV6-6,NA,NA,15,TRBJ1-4,TGTGCCAGCAGCCGGGACATAGACCCTTCTGAAAAACTGTTTTTT,CASSRDIDPSEKLFF
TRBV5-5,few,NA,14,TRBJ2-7,TGTGCCAGCAGCTTGGCCTTTTCTTCCTACGAGCAGTACTTC,CASSLAFSSYEQYF
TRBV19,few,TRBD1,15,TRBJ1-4,TGTGCCAGTAGCCGTTACAGGGGGCGCGAAGAAAAACTGTTTTTT,CASSRYRGREEKLFF
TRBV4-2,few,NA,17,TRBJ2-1,TGTGCCAGCAGCCCTAGAGCGGGACATCCCGGGTCAAATGAGCAGTTCTTC,CASSPRAGHPGSNEQFF
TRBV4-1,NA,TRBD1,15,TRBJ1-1,TGCGCCAGCAGCTCACCGGACAGGACGAACACTGAAGCTTTCTTT,CASSSPDRTNTEAFF
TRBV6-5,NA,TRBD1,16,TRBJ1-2,TGTGCCAGCAGTTACAGTTCGCAGGGGGCTGGCTATGGCTACACCTTC,CASSYSSQGAGYGYTF
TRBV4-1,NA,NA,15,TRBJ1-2,TGCGCCAGCAGCCAAGAGGCATCAGGGAGGTATGGCTACACCTTC,CASSQEASGRYGYTF
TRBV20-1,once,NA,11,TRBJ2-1,TGCAGTGCTAGATCTGGACTCCAGCAGTTCTTC,CSARSGLQQFF
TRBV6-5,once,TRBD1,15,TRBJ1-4,TGTGCCAGCAGTTACGGGTCCGGCAGGGGGGCAAAACTGTTTTTT,CASSYGSGRGAKLFF
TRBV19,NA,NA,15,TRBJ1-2,TGTGCCAGTAGTATAGTTCAGGGAGGTCGAGATGGCTACACCTTC,CASSIVQGGRDGYTF
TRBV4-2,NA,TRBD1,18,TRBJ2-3,TGTGCCAGCAGCCAAGAACCAGCACAGGGGACGGGCACAGATACGCAGTATTTT,CASSQEPAQGTGTDTQYF
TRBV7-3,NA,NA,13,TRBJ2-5,TGTGCCAGCAGCTTGGATTTTAGGGGGACCCAGTACTTC,CASSLDFRGTQYF
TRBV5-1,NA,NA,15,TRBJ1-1,TGCGCCAGCAGCTTGGCCGGTTTCATGAACACTGAAGCTTTCTTT,CASSLAGFMNTEAFF
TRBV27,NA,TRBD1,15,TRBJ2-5,TGTGCCAGCAGCCCCGCCGGACAGGCACAAGAGACCCAGTACTTC,CASSPAGQAQETQYF
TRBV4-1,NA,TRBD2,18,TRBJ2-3,TGCGCCAGCAGCCAAGGAGGTAGCGGGGGGCCAGAGGAGGATACGCAGTATTTT,CASSQGGSGGPEEDTQYF
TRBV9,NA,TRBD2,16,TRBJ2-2,TGTGCCAGCAGCCGAGGGACTAGCGGGGGAGGCGGGGAGCTGTTTTTT,CASSRGTSGGGGELFF
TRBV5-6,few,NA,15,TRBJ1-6,TGTGCCAGCAGCCTCGTACAGGGAGATGGTTCACCCCTCCACTTT,CASSLVQGDGSPLHF
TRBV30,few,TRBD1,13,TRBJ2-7,TGTGCCTGGAGTCCGGACAGGGCGGGGGAGCAGTACTTC,CAWSPDRAGEQYF
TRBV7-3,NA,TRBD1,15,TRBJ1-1,TGTGCCAGCAGCCCCCTGACAGGGGGGAACACTGAAGCTTTCTTT,CASSPLTGGNTEAFF
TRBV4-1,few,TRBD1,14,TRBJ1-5,TGCGCCAGCAGCCAGGGACAGGGCGGGCAGCCCCAGCATTTT,CASSQGQGGQPQHF
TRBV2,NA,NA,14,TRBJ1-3,TGTGCCAGCAAGTTACGAGTCTCTGGAAACACCATATATTTT,CASKLRVSGNTIYF
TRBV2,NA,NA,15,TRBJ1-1,TGTGCCAGCAGTGACTCAGGGATTCGTAGACAGAAAGCTTTCTTT,CASSDSGIRRQKAFF
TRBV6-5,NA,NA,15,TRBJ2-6,TGTGCCAGCAGACCCACTAGCTCTGGGGCCAACGTCCTGACTTTC,CASRPTSSGANVLTF
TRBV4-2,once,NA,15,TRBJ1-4,TGTGCCAGCAGCCCCCTTTGGGGGGGAGGTGAAAAACTGTTTTTT,CASSPLWGGGEKLFF
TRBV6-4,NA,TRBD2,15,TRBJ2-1,TGTGCCAGCAGTGACTCCGCGGGGGGGCACAATGAGCAGTTCTTC,CASSDSAGGHNEQFF
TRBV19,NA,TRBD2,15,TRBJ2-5,TGTGCCAGTACAGCGGGGCCGACGACACAAGAGACCCAGTACTTC,CASTAGPTTQETQYF
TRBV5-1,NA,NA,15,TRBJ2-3,TGCGCCAGCAGCCAAACAGGGGGAGGGTCAGATACGCAGTATTTT,CASSQTGGGSDTQYF
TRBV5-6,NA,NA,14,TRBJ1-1,TGTGCCACCCAAAAATTCAGACCGGGCACTGAAGCTTTCTTT,CATQKFRPGTEAFF
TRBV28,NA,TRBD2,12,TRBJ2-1,TGTGCCTCCGGGGAGGGCCCGAATGAGCAGTTCTTC,CASGEGPNEQFF
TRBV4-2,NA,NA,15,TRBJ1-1,TGTGCCAGCAGCCAAGATCTTACAGCAAACACTGAAGCTTTCTTT,CASSQDLTANTEAFF
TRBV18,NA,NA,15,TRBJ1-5,TGTGCCAGCTCACCACCGGTCCAGGGCGGTCAGCCCCAGCATTTT,CASSPPVQGGQPQHF
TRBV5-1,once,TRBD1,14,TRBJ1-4,TGCGCCACCAAACAGGGGGAAGCTAATGAAAAACTGTTTTTT,CATKQGEANEKLFF